This T cell receptor beta chain was captured by sequencing in a study of blood T cell repertoires in COVID-19. Assay: immunoSEQ multiplex PCR; the TCRdb copy retains only in-frame clones and omits some. The sample records 200,000 to 300,000 clones, under 90% being singletons. The germline CDR1 and CDR2 sequences are SGHVS and FQNEAQ. The CDR3 loop spans 16 amino acids. The V end lost 3 bases, the J end lost 3 bases, and 17 bases lay between the germline ends. The chain employs TRBV7-8 and TRBJ1-2; D is perhaps TRBD1 (5 bases). The TCR was taken from a human donor in a cohort sampled during active COVID-19. The specimen was peripheral blood. The CDR3 here is CASSFLGGEADYGYTF. The CDR3 DNA follows: TGTGCCAGCAGCTTTTTGGGGGGTGAGGCGGACTATGGCTACACCTTC.